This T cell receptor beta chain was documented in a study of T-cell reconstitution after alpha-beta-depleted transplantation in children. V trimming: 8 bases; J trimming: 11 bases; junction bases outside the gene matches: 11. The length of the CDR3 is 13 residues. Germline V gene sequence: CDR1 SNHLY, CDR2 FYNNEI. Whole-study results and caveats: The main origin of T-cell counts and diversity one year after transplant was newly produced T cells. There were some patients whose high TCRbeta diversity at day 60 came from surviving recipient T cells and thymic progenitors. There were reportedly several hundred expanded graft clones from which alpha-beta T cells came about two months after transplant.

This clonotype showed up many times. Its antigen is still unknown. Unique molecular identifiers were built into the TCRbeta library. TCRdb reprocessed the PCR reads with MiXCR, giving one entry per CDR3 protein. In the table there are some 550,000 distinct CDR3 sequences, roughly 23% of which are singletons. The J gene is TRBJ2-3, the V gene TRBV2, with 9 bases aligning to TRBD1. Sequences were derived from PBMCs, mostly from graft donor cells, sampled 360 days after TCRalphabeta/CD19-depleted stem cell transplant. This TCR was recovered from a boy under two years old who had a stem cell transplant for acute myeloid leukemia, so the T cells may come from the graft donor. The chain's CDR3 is CASEPGPTGGQYF. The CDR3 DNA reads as TGTGCCAGCGAACCGGGACCGACAGGGGGGCAGTATTTT.